These T cell receptor beta chains were read from a single sample in a study of blood T cell repertoires in COVID-19. Libraries were prepared by immunoSEQ multiplex PCR; TCRdb keeps only in-frame clonotypes and omits some of them. The table lists about 200,000 clones, around 80% of them singletons, with approximately 6% in the top ten. Sequencing was done on a sample of peripheral blood. The receptors stem from a woman aged 70-85 years with acute or convalescent COVID-19. CDR3s include the opening cysteine and the closing phenylalanine or tryptophan. A D gene is named only where the DNA matches it firmly. The listing skips clone size in some rows; elsewhere it reads once, few, many or a size class.

clone_size	j_call	d_call	v_call	cdr3_aa	cdr3_nt
.	TRBJ2-2	TRBD2	TRBV28	CASTLGAGGYTGELFF	TGTGCCAGCACCCTCGGAGCGGGAGGTTACACCGGGGAGCTGTTTTTT
.	TRBJ1-5	.	TRBV3-1/TRBV3-2	CASSQGGPGKQPQHF	TGTGCCAGCAGCCAAGGGGGGCCTGGGAAACAGCCCCAGCATTTT
.	TRBJ2-3	.	TRBV28	CASSLRSTGPLRDTQYF	TGTGCCAGCAGTCTCCGATCGACAGGCCCTCTGAGAGATACGCAGTATTTT
.	TRBJ2-4	.	TRBV14	CASSQTDPAKNIQYF	TGTGCCAGCAGCCAGACAGACCCAGCCAAAAACATTCAGTACTTC
.	TRBJ1-2	TRBD1	TRBV24-1	CATSDGTGGYGYTF	TGTGCCACCAGTGATGGGACAGGGGGATATGGCTACACCTTC
once	TRBJ2-3	TRBD2	TRBV10-3	CAISNAGTSGVDTQYF	TGTGCCATCAGCAACGCCGGGACTAGCGGAGTGGATACGCAGTATTTT
.	TRBJ2-7	TRBD2	TRBV28	CASTRLAGSYEQYF	TGTGCCAGCACCAGACTAGCGGGATCCTACGAGCAGTACTTC
.	TRBJ1-1	TRBD1	TRBV5-4	CASSLGQGAAEAFF	TGTGCCAGCAGCCTCGGACAGGGCGCAGCCGAAGCTTTCTTT
.	TRBJ1-2	.	TRBV3-1/TRBV3-2	CASSQERQTYGYTF	TGTGCCAGCAGCCAAGAGAGGCAGACCTATGGCTACACCTTC
.	TRBJ1-4	.	TRBV2	CASMGTLGEKLFF	TGTGCCAGCATGGGGACATTGGGTGAAAAACTGTTTTTT
.	TRBJ2-2	.	TRBV4-1	CASSQPAGTTANTGELFF	TGCGCCAGCAGCCAGCCAGCCGGGACAACCGCGAACACCGGGGAGCTGTTTTTT
.	TRBJ2-3	TRBD1	TRBV5-1	CASSLGTGADTQYF	TGCGCCAGCAGCCTCGGGACAGGGGCAGATACGCAGTATTTT
.	TRBJ1-2	TRBD1	TRBV3-1/TRBV3-2	CASSPGQPTSSGYTF	TGTGCCAGCAGCCCGGGACAGCCAACCTCCAGTGGCTACACCTTC
.	TRBJ1-5	.	TRBV4-1	CASSEAGATNQPQHF	TGCGCCAGCAGCGAGGCAGGGGCGACCAATCAGCCCCAGCATTTT
.	TRBJ2-7	.	TRBV27	CASSLEGGYEQYF	TGTGCCAGCAGTTTGGAGGGAGGCTACGAGCAGTACTTC
.	TRBJ2-5	.	TRBV5-4	CASSLPRTQETQYF	TGTGCCAGCAGCCTTCCTAGAACTCAAGAGACCCAGTACTTC
.	TRBJ2-2	TRBD2	TRBV30	CAWSVLAGAAGELFF	TGTGCCTGGAGTGTACTAGCGGGAGCGGCCGGGGAGCTGTTTTTT
.	TRBJ1-2	.	TRBV27	CASSGSGPYGYTF	TGTGCCAGCAGTGGATCAGGGCCCTATGGCTACACCTTC
few	TRBJ1-5	.	TRBV5-1	CASREGFSNQPQHF	TGCGCCAGCAGAGAGGGATTTAGCAATCAGCCCCAGCATTTT
.	TRBJ2-7	TRBD1	TRBV18	CASSPQAGGAKYEQYF	TGTGCCAGCTCACCACAAGCAGGGGGCGCAAAATACGAGCAGTACTTC